These 15 T cell receptor beta chains were all obtained from the same sample, sequenced in a study of regulatory T cells in long-lasting Graves disease. CDR3 regions were amplified by Arm-PCR using iRepertoire HTBI primers to build TCR beta libraries. MiXCR, applied by TCRdb to the multiplex PCR reads, yields one record per CDR3 protein. The sample gives about 540,000 distinct CDR3 sequences, about 14% of which show up once; roughly a tenth is in the top ten. The sample's time point: newly diagnosed GD, antithyroid drugs for less than 3 months. Preparation of the TCR library used RNA extracted from PBMCs. This sample also appeared in a second study, on T cells in Graves' hyperthyroidism and ophthalmopathy.

The source was peripheral blood mononuclear cells (PBMCs), collected at new diagnosis, from a patient treated with antithyroid drugs. The receptors here all came from a man younger than 40 with Graves disease.

Details on this clonotype: This may arise from a read error, as a much more abundant clone is one base away. The genes are TRBV6-1 and TRBJ2-3; the D gene could be TRBD1 or TRBD2 (6 bases each). Germline V gene data show CDR1 as MNHNS and CDR2 as SASEGT. The CDR3 runs to 15 residues. The CDR3 here is CASSPRLGGIDTRYF. The CDR3 bases are TGTGCCAGCAGCCCACGACTAGGGGGGATCGATACGCGGTATTTT.

This clonotype was found many times. The chain has TRBV7-8 and TRBJ1-4; D gene uncertain. V was cut by 0 bases and J by 4 bases, with 12 bases left in between. CDR1 and CDR2 (germline): SGHVS, FQNEAQ. The length of the CDR3 is 16 residues. In nucleotides, the CDR3 is TGTGCCAGCAGCTTAGCGGGTGGCGCGGGTAATGAAAAACTGTTTTTT. This translates into CASSLAGGAGNEKLFF.

This clonotype appeared many times. The V and J genes are TRBV2 and TRBJ2-5, with a weak D call TRBD2 (5 bases). This CDR3 region has 13 residues. Between the trimmed V and J ends, which lost 3 bases and 6 bases, there was a span of 11 bases. Germline lookup yields CDR1 SNHLY and CDR2 FYNNEI. The CDR3 reads CASSDGNNKTQYF. The CDR3 nucleotides are TGTGCCAGCAGTGACGGGAATAACAAGACCCAGTACTTC. Full variable domain (remainder filled in from reference TRBV2 and TRBJ2-5): EPEVTQTPSHQVTQMGQEVILRCVPISNHLYFYWYRQILGQKVEFLVSFYNNEISEKSEIFDDQFSVERPDGSNFTLKIRSTKLEDSAMYFCASSDGNNKTQYFGPGTRLLVL.

This clonotype was counted at least ten times. This chain joins TRBV12-3 or TRBV12-4 and TRBJ1-6, with 9 bases matching TRBD1. After removal of 6 bases from V and 11 bases from J, the junction contained 11 bases not matched to a gene. There are 15 residues in the CDR3. The CDR3 DNA follows: TGTGCCAGCAGCCTGGGACAGGGTCGGAGAACACCCCTCCACTTT. Its translation: CASSLGQGRRTPLHF.

This clonotype was seen ten or more times. J is TRBJ1-6 and V is TRBV10-3; 8 positions agree with TRBD1. The length of the CDR3 is 15 residues. V trimming: 6 bases; J trimming: 6 bases; junction bases outside the gene matches: 7. Germline V lookup: CDR1 ENHRY, CDR2 SYGVKD. The CDR3 DNA reads TGTGCCATCAGGCTGGACAGGGCCCTTAATTCACCCCTCCACTTT. Protein product: CAIRLDRALNSPLHF.

This clonotype was seen repeatedly, ten times or more. The rearrangement joins TRBV24-1 to TRBJ2-1, with 10 bases aligning to TRBD1. This CDR3 has 17 residues. Germline assignment: CDR1 KGHDR and CDR2 SFDVKD. V lost 5 bases and J lost 0; bases outside the gene matches: 6. The CDR3 sequence: CATSVQRTGGSYNEQFF. DNA of the CDR3: TGTGCCACCAGTGTCCAAAGGACAGGGGGCTCCTACAATGAGCAGTTCTTC.

A few counts support this clonotype. The V gene is TRBV27, the J gene TRBJ2-5; D is possibly TRBD2 (5 bases). CDR1 and CDR2 (germline): MNHEY, SMNVEV (reference sequence). V shed 0 bases and J shed 5 bases, with 13 bases lying between them. CDR3 length equals 15 residues. CDR3 in amino acids: CASSLSPLVGETQYF. CDR3 bases: TGTGCCAGCAGTTTATCCCCACTAGTTGGTGAGACCCAGTACTTC.

This clonotype has a count of ten or more. This chain connects TRBV5-1 to TRBJ2-1, with TRBD2 as a possible D gene (6 bases). This CDR3 has 14 residues. Trimming pared 2 bases from V and 6 bases from J, leaving 12 bases between. The germline gives CDR1 SGHRS, CDR2 YFSETQ. CDR3 loop: CASSFRRGSNEQFF. CDR3 nucleotides: TGCGCCAGCAGCTTTCGGCGGGGCTCCAATGAGCAGTTCTTC.

This clonotype was counted many times. This rearrangement joins TRBV20-1 to TRBJ2-3; D may be TRBD2 (6 bases). There are 13 residues in the CDR3. The germline gives CDR1 DFQATT, CDR2 SNEGSKA (reference sequence). Trimming shortened V by 5 bases and J by 0 bases, and 9 bases separated the two germline ends. The CDR3 loop reads CSAGGPSTDTQYF. The CDR3 nucleotides are TGCAGTGCTGGAGGGCCTAGCACAGATACGCAGTATTTT.

This clonotype was detected ten times or more. The J gene is TRBJ2-7, the V gene TRBV20-1, with D hard to call. Trimming pared 0 bases from V and 4 bases from J, leaving 10 bases between. CDR3 length equals 13 residues. Per germline, CDR1 DFQATT and CDR2 SNEGSKA (reference sequence). This CDR3 is CSARDSESYEQYF. The CDR3 coding sequence is TGCAGTGCTAGAGATTCAGAGTCATACGAGCAGTACTTC.

Ten or more counts support this clonotype. V is TRBV30 and J is TRBJ2-6, with a possible D match to TRBD2 (6 bases). V lost 8 bases and J lost 4, with 12 bases in between. The V gene's germline CDR1 is GTSNPN and CDR2 SVGIG (reference sequence). The CDR3 contains 13 residues. CDR3 in DNA: TGTGCCGGAGGGCAGGCGGGGGCCAACGTCCTGACTTTC. It encodes CAGGQAGANVLTF.

Many counts were recorded for this clonotype. The rearrangement joins TRBV6-1 to TRBJ2-7; 15 bases align to TRBD2. This CDR3 region has 15 residues. CDR1 is MNHNS and CDR2 is SASEGT in the germline V gene. V was pared by 6 bases and J by 3 bases, with 3 bases of the junction left unmatched. CDR3 DNA: TGTGCCAGCAGGGGACTAGCGGGAGGATACTACGAGCAGTACTTC. Translation: CASRGLAGGYYEQYF.

A word on this clonotype: This CDR3 is missing its conserved last phenylalanine or tryptophan, likely due to a read error. CDR3 amino acids: CAWTAGTGAATEAFS. DNA for the CDR3: TGTGCCTGGACCGCCGGGACAGGGGCCGCCACTGAAGCTTTCTCT. The chain carries TRBV30 and TRBJ1-1, with TRBD1 identical over 10 bases. The germline gives CDR1 GTSNPN, CDR2 SVGIG (reference sequence). V lost 4 bases to trimming and J lost 4 bases; unmatched junction nucleotides: 9. The CDR3 length is 15 residues.

This clonotype was recorded a few times. This chain links TRBV12-3 or TRBV12-4 with TRBJ1-5; 12 bases are shared with TRBD1. The CDR3 is 15 residues long. J gave up 8 bases and V 5 bases, and 7 bases lay outside the gene matches. The CDR3 DNA is TGTGCCAGCAGTCCGGGACAGGGGGCCTTGGAGCCCCAGCATTTT. Translated, it gives CASSPGQGALEPQHF.

In this sample, this clonotype turned up many times. V is TRBV5-5 and J is TRBJ2-7, with TRBD2 matching 12 bases. CDR1 and CDR2 from the germline V gene are SGHKS and YYEKEE (reference sequence). V gave up 5 bases and J gave up 4 bases; unmatched junction bases: 7. This CDR3 region has 15 residues. The CDR3 reads CASSTTSGSIYEQYF. CDR3 DNA: TGTGCCAGCAGTACGACTAGCGGGAGTATATACGAGCAGTACTTC. Looking up the rest from reference TRBV5-5 and TRBJ2-7 gives the full variable domain: DAGVTQSPTHLIKTRGQQVTLRCSPISGHKSVSWYQQVLGQGPQFIFQYYEKEERGRGNFPDRFSARQFPNYSSELNVNALLLGDSALYLCASSTTSGSIYEQYFGPGTRLTVT.